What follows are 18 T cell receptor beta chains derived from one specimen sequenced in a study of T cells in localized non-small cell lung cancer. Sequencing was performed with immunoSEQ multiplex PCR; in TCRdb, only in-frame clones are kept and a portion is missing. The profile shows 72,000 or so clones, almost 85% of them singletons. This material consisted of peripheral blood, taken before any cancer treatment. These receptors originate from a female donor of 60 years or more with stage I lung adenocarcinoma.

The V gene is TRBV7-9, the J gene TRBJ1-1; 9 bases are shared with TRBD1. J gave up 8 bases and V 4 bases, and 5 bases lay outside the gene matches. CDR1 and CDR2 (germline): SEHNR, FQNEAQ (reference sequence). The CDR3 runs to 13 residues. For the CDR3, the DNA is TGTGCCAGCAGCTCATACAGGGGGCTCGAAGCTTTCTTT. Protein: CASSSYRGLEAFF.

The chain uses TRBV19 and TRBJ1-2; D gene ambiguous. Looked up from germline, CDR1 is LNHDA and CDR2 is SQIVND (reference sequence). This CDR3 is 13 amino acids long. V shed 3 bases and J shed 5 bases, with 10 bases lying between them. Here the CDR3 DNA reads TGTGCCAGTAGTATCAAGATCAATTATGGCTACACCTTC. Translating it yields CASSIKINYGYTF.

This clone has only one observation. CDR3 coding DNA: TGCGCCAGTGGTCGGACTAGCGGTGGCAATGAGCAGTTCTTC. Translation gives CASGRTSGGNEQFF. The chain carries TRBV5-1 and TRBJ2-1; 10 bases map to TRBD2. From germline, CDR1 is SGHRS and CDR2 YFSETQ. J gave up 6 bases and V 8 bases, and 8 bases lay outside the gene matches. The CDR3 covers 14 residues.

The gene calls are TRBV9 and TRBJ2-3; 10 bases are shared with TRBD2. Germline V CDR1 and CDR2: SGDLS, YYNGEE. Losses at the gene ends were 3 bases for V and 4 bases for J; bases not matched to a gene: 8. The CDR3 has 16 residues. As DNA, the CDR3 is TGTGCCAGCAGCGACAGAGCGGGAGGGCCAGCAGATACGCAGTATTTT. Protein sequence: CASSDRAGGPADTQYF.

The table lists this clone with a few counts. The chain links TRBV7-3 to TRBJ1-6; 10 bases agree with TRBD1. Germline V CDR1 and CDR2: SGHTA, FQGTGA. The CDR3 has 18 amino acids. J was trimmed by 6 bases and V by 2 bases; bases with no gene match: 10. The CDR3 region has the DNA TGTGCCAGCAGCTTAGTCGGGGGACAGGGGAAGATTAATTCACCCCTCCACTTT. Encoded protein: CASSLVGGQGKINSPLHF.

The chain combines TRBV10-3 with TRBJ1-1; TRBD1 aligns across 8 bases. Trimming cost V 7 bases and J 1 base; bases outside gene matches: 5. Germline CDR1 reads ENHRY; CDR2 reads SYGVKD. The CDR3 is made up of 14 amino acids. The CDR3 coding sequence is TGTGCCATCACTCCAGACAGGGGGAACACTGAAGCTTTCTTT. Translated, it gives CAITPDRGNTEAFF.

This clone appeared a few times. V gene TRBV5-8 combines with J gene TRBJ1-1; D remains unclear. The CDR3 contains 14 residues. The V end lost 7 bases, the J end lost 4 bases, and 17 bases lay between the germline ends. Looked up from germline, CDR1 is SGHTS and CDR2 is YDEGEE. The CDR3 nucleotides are TGTGCCAGCGACAAATTTATCTCCTCCACTGAAGCTTTCTTT. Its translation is CASDKFISSTEAFF.

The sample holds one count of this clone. CDR3 loop: CASSLAIQGTGNTIYF. For the CDR3, the DNA is TGCGCCAGCAGCTTGGCTATCCAGGGAACTGGAAACACCATATATTTT. The V call is TRBV5-1, the J call TRBJ1-3; a possible D gene is TRBD1 (5 bases). Trimming stripped 0 bases from V and 2 bases from J, with 12 bases between. This CDR3 is built from 16 residues. Germline V gene sequence: CDR1 SGHRS, CDR2 YFSETQ.

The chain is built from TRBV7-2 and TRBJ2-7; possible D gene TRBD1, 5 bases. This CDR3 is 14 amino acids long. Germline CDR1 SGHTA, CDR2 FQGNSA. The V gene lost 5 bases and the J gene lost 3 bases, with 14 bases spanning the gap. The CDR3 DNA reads TGTGCCAGCAGCAAACAAACAGGATACTACGAGCAGTACTTC. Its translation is CASSKQTGYYEQYF.

CDR3 sequence reads: CASSPSRADSYNEQFF. The CDR3, as DNA: TGTGCCAGCTCACCGTCCCGAGCGGACTCCTACAATGAGCAGTTCTTC. The V and J genes are TRBV18 and TRBJ2-1, with D possibly TRBD2 on 5 matching bases. The CDR3 sequence is 16 residues long. Germline-derived CDR1 and CDR2 are KGHSH and LQKENI. V dropped 3 bases and J dropped 0 bases, with 12 bases sitting between them.

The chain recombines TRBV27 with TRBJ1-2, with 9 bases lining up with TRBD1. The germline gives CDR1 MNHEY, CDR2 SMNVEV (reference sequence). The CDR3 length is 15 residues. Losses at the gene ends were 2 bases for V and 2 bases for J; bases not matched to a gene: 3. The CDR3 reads CASSLVGQGNYGYTF. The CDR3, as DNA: TGTGCCAGCAGTTTAGTTGGACAGGGGAACTATGGCTACACCTTC.

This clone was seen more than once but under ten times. The CDR3 sequence is CASNQGSDGYTF. The DNA for the CDR3 is TGTGCCAGCAACCAGGGGAGTGATGGCTACACCTTC. The chain employs TRBV6-6 and TRBJ1-2, with D tentatively TRBD1 (6 bases). This CDR3 comprises 12 residues. V was cut by 7 bases and J by 6 bases, with 12 bases left in between. Germline CDR1 MNHNY, CDR2 SVGAGI (reference sequence).

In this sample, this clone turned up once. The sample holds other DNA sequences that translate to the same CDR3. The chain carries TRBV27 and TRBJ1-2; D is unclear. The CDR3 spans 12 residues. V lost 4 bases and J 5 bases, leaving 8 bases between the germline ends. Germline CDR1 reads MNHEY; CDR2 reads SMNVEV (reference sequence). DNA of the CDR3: TGTGCCAGCAGTTCAAGAGGATATGGCTACACCTTC. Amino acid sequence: CASSSRGYGYTF.

CDR3 sequence reads: CASSFGTVRSSYEQYF. CDR3 bases: TGTGCCAGCAGCTTTGGGACAGTAAGAAGCTCCTACGAGCAGTACTTC. J is TRBJ2-7 and V is TRBV5-8; TRBD1 matches at 7 bases. The trim removed 2 bases at V and 0 bases at J, leaving 8 bases unmatched. The CDR3 is 16 residues long. Germline CDR1 and CDR2: SGHTS and YDEGEE.

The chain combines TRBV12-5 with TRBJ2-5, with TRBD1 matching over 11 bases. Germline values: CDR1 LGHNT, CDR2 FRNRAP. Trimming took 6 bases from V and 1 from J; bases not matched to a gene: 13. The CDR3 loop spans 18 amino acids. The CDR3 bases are TGTGCTAGTGGGAGATCCCGGGACAGGGGGGCCCCCCAAGAGACCCAGTACTTC. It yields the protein CASGRSRDRGAPQETQYF.

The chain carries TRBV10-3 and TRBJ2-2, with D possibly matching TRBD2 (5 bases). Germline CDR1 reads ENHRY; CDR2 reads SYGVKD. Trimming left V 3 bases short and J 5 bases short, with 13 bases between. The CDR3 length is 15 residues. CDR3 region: CAISDASLETGELFF. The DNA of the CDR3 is TGTGCCATCAGTGACGCCTCACTAGAGACCGGGGAGCTGTTTTTT.

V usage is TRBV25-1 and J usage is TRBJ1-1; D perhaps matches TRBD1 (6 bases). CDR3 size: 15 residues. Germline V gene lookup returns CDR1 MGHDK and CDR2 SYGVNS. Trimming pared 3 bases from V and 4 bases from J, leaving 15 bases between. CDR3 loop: CASSESRGRGTEAFF. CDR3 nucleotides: TGTGCCAGCAGTGAGTCCCGGGGCAGGGGCACTGAAGCTTTCTTT.

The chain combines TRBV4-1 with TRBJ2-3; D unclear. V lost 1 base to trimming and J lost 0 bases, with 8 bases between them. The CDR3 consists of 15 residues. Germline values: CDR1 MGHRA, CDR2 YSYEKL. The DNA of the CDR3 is TGCGCCAGCAGCCAAGTCCCCCAGAGCACAGATACGCAGTATTTT. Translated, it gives CASSQVPQSTDTQYF.